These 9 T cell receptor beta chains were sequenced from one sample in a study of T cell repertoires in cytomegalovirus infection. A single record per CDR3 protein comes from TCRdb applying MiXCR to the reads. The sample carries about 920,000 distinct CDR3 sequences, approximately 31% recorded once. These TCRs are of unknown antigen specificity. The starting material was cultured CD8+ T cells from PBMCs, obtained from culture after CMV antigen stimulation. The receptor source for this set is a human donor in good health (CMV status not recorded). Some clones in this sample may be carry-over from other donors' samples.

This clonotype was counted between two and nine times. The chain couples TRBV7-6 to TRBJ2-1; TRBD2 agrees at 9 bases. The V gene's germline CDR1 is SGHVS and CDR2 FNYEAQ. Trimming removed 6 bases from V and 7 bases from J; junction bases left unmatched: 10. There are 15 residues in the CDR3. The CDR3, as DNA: TGTGCCAGCAGGGGGCGGGGGGGCCCCTGGAATGAGCAGTTCTTC. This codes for CASRGRGGPWNEQFF.

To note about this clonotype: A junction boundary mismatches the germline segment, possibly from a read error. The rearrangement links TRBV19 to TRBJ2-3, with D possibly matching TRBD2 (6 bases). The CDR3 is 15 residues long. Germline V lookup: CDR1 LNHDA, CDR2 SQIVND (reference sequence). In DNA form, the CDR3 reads TGTGTCAGTAGTTGGGCGACTAGAGACACAGATACGCAGTATTTT. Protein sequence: CVSSWATRDTDTQYF.

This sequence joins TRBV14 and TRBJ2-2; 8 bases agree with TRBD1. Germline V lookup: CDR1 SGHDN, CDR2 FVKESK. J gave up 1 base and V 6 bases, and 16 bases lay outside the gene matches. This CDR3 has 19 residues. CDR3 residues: CASSPESDRGTQNTGELFF. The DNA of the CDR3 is TGTGCCAGCAGTCCTGAGTCCGACAGGGGCACTCAGAACACCGGGGAGCTGTTTTTT. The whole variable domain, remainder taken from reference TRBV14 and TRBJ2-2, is EAGVTQFPSHSVIEKGQTVTLRCDPISGHDNLYWYRRVMGKEIKFLLHFVKESKQDESGMPNNRFLAERTGGTYSTLKVQPAELEDSGVYFCASSPESDRGTQNTGELFFGEGSRLTVL.

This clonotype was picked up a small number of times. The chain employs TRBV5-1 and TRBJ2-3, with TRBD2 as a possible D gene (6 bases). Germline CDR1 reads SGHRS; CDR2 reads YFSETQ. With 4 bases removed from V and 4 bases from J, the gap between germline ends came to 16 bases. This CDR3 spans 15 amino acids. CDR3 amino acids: CASSHPGDGADTQYF. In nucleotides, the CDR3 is TGCGCCAGCAGCCATCCGGGGGACGGCGCAGATACGCAGTATTTT.

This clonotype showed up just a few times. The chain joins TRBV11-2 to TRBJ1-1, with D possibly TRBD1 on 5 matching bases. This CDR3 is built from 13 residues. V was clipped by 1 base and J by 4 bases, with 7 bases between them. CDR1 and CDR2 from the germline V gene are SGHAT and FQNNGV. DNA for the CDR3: TGTGCCAGCAGCTTAGGACAGACCACTGAAGCTTTCTTT. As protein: CASSLGQTTEAFF.

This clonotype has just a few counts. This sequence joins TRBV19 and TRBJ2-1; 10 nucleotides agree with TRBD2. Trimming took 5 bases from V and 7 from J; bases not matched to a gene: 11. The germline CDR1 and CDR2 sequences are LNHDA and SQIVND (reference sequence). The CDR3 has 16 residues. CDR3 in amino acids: CASSSPLAGSKNEQFF. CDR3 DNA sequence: TGTGCCAGTAGTTCCCCACTAGCGGGGTCCAAAAATGAGCAGTTCTTC.

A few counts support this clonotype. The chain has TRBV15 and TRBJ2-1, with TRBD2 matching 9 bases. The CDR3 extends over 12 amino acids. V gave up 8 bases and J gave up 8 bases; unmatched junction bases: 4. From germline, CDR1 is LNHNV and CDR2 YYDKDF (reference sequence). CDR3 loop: CATRGGAHEQFF. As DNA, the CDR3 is TGTGCCACCCGCGGGGGGGCCCATGAGCAGTTCTTC.

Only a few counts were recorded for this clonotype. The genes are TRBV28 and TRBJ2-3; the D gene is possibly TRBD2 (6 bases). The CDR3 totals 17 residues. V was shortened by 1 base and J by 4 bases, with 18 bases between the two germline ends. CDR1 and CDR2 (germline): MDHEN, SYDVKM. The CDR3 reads CASSLFSRVGGADTQYF. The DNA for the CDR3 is TGTGCCAGCAGTTTATTTTCCCGAGTGGGGGGAGCAGATACGCAGTATTTT.

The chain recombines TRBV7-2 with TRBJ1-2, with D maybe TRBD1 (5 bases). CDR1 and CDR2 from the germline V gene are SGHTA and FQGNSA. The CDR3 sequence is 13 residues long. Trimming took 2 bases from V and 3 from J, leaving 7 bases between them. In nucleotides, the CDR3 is TGTGCCAGCAGCTTATGGGGGGACTATGGCTACACCTTC. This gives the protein CASSLWGDYGYTF.